One and the same sample provided the 10 T cell receptor beta chains below, sequenced in a study of monozygotic twins with inflammatory bowel disease. Reanalyzing the 5' RACE reads, TCRdb keeps one entry per CDR3 protein, without DNA. The sample features approximately 150,000 distinct CDR3 sequences, with 7.4% in its top ten. Material: blood. These receptors came from a human donor with ulcerative colitis or Crohn's disease, or a healthy co-twin of an affected twin (not recorded which).

This sequence joins TRBV12-3 or TRBV12-4 and TRBJ1-5; the TCRdb call, TRBD1, lacks DNA for checking. This CDR3 has 13 residues. The CDR3 loop is CASSGDRNQPQHF.

The chain employs TRBV5-8 and TRBJ1-2. CDR3 length equals 13 residues. The germline V gene has CDR1 SGHTS and CDR2 YDEGEE. This CDR3 is CASSSQWIGGYTF.

This chain joins TRBV3-1 and TRBJ2-3; the D call from TCRdb, TRBD1, cannot be confirmed without DNA. Germline CDR1 and CDR2: LGHDT and YNNKEL (reference sequence). The CDR3 extends over 19 amino acids. The CDR3: CASSQKPPLYRGRTDTQYF.

The chain recombines TRBV12-3 or TRBV12-4 with TRBJ2-7; absent DNA, TCRdb's TRBD1 call cannot be checked. The length of the CDR3 is 16 residues. The chain's CDR3 is CASVRKNGQGIYEQYF.

CDR3 residues: CASTISTQEQETQYF. V is TRBV28 and J is TRBJ2-5. In germline, CDR1 is MDHEN, CDR2 SYDVKM. CDR3 length equals 15 residues.

The chain uses TRBV28 and TRBJ2-3; TCRdb's assignment of TRBD1 cannot be checked, as there is no DNA. Looked up from germline, CDR1 is MDHEN and CDR2 is SYDVKM. This CDR3 is 16 amino acids long. CDR3: CASGGGWQRSTDTQYF.

The gene calls are TRBV19 and TRBJ2-5; TCRdb outputs TRBD1, but without DNA this stays unchecked. Looked up from germline, CDR1 is LNHDA and CDR2 is SQIVND (reference sequence). The CDR3 runs to 14 residues. The CDR3 reads CASSWGTGQETQYF.

The gene calls are TRBV18 and TRBJ2-7. CDR1 KGHSH and CDR2 LQKENI come from the germline V gene. CDR3 length: 14 residues. The CDR3 here is CASSDRGDYYEQYF.

The J gene is TRBJ1-4, the V gene TRBV4-1; without DNA, the TCRdb call of TRBD1 cannot be checked. The CDR3 runs 20 residues. The germline V gene has CDR1 MGHRA and CDR2 YSYEKL. The CDR3 sequence: CASSHPPIDRGELDNEKLFF.

The V gene is TRBV18, the J gene TRBJ2-5. The CDR3 totals 15 residues. Germline V gene data show CDR1 as KGHSH and CDR2 as LQKENI. CDR3 sequence: CASSPASWNQETQYF. The full variable domain, in which reference TRBV18 and TRBJ2-5 provide the parts outside the CDR3, is NAGVMQNPRHLVRRRGQEARLRCSPMKGHSHVYWYRQLPEEGLKFMVYLQKENIIDESGMPKERFSAEFPKEGPSILRIQQVVRGDSAAYFCASSPASWNQETQYFGPGTRLLVL.